This T cell receptor beta chain was observed in a study of T cell changes during pregnancy in multiple sclerosis. V was clipped by 0 bases and J by 7 bases, with 16 bases between them. The CDR3 spans 16 residues. CDR1 is SGHTA and CDR2 is FQGTGA in the germline V gene. The repertoire was sequenced with immunoSEQ multiplex PCR; TCRdb's copy has only in-frame clones and lacks some. Found here are 40,000 or so clones, 85% to 95% of them singletons; the top ten hold 0.6% to 0.75%. Material: CD4+ T cells from peripheral blood mononuclear cells, obtained in the third trimester of pregnancy. The receptor was isolated from a female donor with multiple sclerosis, enrolled in a pregnancy study. This chain joins TRBV7-3 and TRBJ2-1; D may be TRBD2 (6 bases). The CDR3, as DNA: TGTGCCAGCAGCTTAACCCGCGCCGGAGGGAGGAATGAGCAGTTCTTC. Translated, it gives CASSLTRAGGRNEQFF. The whole variable domain, remainder taken from reference TRBV7-3 and TRBJ2-1, is GAGVSQTPSNKVTEKGKYVELRCDPISGHTALYWYRQSLGQGPEFLIYFQGTGAADDSGLPNDRFFAVRPEGSVSTLKIQRTERGDSAVYLCASSLTRAGGRNEQFFGPGTRLTVL.